This T cell receptor (beta chain) was sequenced in a study of blood T cell repertoires in COVID-19 (dated by TCRdb to the early 2020s). Notes on the research overall: The collaborator samples originated in the United States, Italy and Spain and spanned the acute and convalescent phases of COVID-19. The repertoires were released in a freely available public database intended as a resource for research on the immune response to SARS-CoV-2. Sample metadata almost always included a de-identified subject ID, COVID-19 status, age in years and sex. HLA class I and class II types, where available, came from metadata supplied by the sample provider rather than from assay-based typing. The samples were drawn from the first 160 participants of the ongoing ImmuneRACE study and from 950 to 1,500 subjects provided by 6 global collaborators. Deeply sampled blood TCRbeta repertoires from subjects exposed to, actively infected with, or recovered from COVID-19 were included in the dataset. The prospective study material was composed of cDNA or gDNA derived from T cells, B-cell-depleted T cells, or PBMCs. What the authors observed across the whole study: How much clinical and demographic metadata was included differed by source and by participant, and the metadata was provided uncurated.

The immunoSEQ Assay, a bias-controlled multiplex PCR, was used to amplify TCRbeta CDR3 regions from genomic DNA. The authors processed their data as follows. The number of nucleated cells in each sample was estimated from the amplification of reference gene primers within the assay. To quantify the absolute abundance of each unique TCRbeta CDR3 rearrangement, sequence reads were collapsed and filtered. For each sample, productive Simpson clonality was calculated as the square root of Simpson's diversity index over productive rearrangements. TCRdb limited this immuneACCESS table to in-frame rearrangements with V and J called. A share of clones is missing; checked studies link under half to unresolved V genes, and the rest is unexplained. V and J calls and clone size are as listed in that table; D and trimming were resolved from the DNA. This sample is represented by about 130,000 clones; about 88% of them were singletons. The ten top clones hold around 3.7% of the sample.

From cysteine to phenylalanine, the CDR3 is 16 amino acids long. Kept here is only the CDR3 DNA, which spans 48 bases and is read in frame from base 1. Based on the germline V gene, the CDR1 and CDR2 sequences are SGDLS and YYNGEE. Trimming removed 7 bases from V and 3 bases from J; the gene matches leave 13 bases unexplained. Of note for this clone: Its cognate antigen has yet to be identified. No base-level quality is on record; no much larger clone is a single base apart.

Whole blood was collected in K2EDTA tubes by collaborating institutions according to the institutions' own protocols. For TCRbeta analysis, collaborators shipped samples in one of three forms: frozen whole blood, isolated PBMCs, or DNA extracted from either of those sample types. This sequence was found in a man over 45 with active COVID-19. Recombination joined TRBV9 with TRBJ2-5; TRBD2 fits 9 bases in the junction. Input material: peripheral blood. The CDR3 protein is CASGRAGGMEEETQYF. At the DNA level, the sequence is TGTGCCAGCGGAAGGGCGGGAGGGATGGAAGAAGAGACCCAGTACTTC.